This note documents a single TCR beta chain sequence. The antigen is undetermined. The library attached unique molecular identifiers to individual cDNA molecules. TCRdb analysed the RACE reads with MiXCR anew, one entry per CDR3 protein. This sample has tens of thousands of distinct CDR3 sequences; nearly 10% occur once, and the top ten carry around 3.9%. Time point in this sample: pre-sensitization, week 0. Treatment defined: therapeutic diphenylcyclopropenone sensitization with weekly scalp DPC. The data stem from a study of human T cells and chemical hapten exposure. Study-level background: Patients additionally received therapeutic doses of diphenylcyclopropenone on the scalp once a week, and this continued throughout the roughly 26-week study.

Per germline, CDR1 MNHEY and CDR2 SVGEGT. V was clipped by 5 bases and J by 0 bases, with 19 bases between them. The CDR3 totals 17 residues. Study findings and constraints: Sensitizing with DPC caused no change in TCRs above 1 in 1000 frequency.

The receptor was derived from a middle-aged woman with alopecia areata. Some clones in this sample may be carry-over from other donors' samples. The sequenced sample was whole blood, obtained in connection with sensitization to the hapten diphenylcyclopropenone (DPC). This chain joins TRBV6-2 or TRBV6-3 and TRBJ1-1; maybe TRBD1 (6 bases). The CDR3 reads CASSTQTGHRMNTEAFF. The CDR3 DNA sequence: TGTGCCAGCAGTACCCAGACAGGCCATCGTATGAACACTGAAGCTTTCTTT.